The sequence of this TCR beta chain was determined in a study of T cells in localized non-small cell lung cancer. Sequencing used immunoSEQ multiplex PCR; TCRdb keeps in-frame clones, though not all of them. The repertoire includes 70,000 to 95,000 clones, approximately 90% of them detected once, and roughly 4.3% sits in the top ten. With 4 bases removed from V and 3 bases from J, the gap between germline ends came to 15 bases. This CDR3 comprises 15 residues. Germline V gives CDR1 SGHAT, CDR2 FQNNGV. The sequence derives from a woman aged 40-70 years with stage II squamous cell lung carcinoma. The specimen comprised PBMCs, sampled before any cancer treatment. This chain joins TRBV11-2 and TRBJ1-1; possibly TRBD1 for D (6 bases). CDR3: CASSSMTGFYTEAFF. Here the CDR3 DNA reads TGTGCCAGCAGCTCGATGACAGGATTTTACACTGAAGCTTTCTTT.